This TCR beta chain was captured by sequencing in a study of CD8+CD57+ T cells in acquired aplastic anemia. All sequencing subjects had displayed CD8+CD57+ cell expansion on flow cytometry. Severe acquired aplastic anemia was present in all patients. CDR3 and TCR beta VDJ profiling relied on genomic DNA as the template. Using its own MiXCR run on the reads, TCRdb lists one record per CDR3 protein. The table has about 20,000 distinct CDR3 sequences, roughly 43% seen once. General study points: Relative to total CD4+ and CD8+ pools, CD8+CD57+ cells had lower diversity in patients. Overlap between patients and controls comprised roughly 28 CD8+ CDR3 sequences.

Turning to this clonotype: Its antigen remains unidentified.

CDR1 and CDR2 (germline): SQVTM, ANQGSEA. This CDR3 has 14 residues. Trimming stripped 0 bases from V and 7 bases from J, with 16 bases between. This TCR was recovered from a human donor with aplastic anemia. The chain has TRBV29-1 and TRBJ2-7; a weak D match, TRBD2 (6 bases). The sequencing input was CD8+CD57+ T cells sorted from PBMCs. Subset described: bead-enriched CD8+CD57+ effector memory T cells from SAA patients. In nucleotides, the CDR3 is TGCAGCGTTGAAGATCTGGGGCCCCGGGGGGAGCAGTACTTC. It specifies CSVEDLGPRGEQYF.